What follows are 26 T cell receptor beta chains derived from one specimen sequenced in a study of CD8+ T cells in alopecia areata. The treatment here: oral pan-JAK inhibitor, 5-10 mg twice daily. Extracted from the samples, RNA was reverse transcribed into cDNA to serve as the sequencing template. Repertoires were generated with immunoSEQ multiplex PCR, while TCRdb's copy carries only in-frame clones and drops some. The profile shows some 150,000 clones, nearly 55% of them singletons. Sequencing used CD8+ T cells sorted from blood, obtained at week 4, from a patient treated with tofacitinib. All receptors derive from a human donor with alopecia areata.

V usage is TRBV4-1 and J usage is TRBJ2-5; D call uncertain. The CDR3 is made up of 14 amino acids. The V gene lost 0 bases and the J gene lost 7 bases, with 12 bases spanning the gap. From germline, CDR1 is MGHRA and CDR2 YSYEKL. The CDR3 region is CASSQEVGLRTQYF. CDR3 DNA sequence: TGCGCCAGCAGCCAAGAAGTGGGGTTGCGGACCCAGTACTTC.

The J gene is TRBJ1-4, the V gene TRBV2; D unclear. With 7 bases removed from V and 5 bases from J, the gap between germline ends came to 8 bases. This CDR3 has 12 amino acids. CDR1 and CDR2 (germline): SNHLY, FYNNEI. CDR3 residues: CASIQANEKLFF. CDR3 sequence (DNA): TGTGCCAGCATTCAGGCCAATGAAAAACTGTTTTTT.

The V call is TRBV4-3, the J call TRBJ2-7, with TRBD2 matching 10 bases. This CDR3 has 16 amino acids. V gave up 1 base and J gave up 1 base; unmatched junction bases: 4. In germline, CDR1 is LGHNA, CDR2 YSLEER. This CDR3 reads CASSQVLAGGSYEQYF. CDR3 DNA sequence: TGCGCCAGCAGCCAAGTATTAGCGGGGGGATCCTACGAGCAGTACTTC.

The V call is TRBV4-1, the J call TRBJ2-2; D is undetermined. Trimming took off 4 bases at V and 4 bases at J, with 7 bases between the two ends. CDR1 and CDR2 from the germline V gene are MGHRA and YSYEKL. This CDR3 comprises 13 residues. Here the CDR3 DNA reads TGCGCCAGCAGCCCCCTTAGCACCGGGGAGCTGTTTTTT. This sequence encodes CASSPLSTGELFF.

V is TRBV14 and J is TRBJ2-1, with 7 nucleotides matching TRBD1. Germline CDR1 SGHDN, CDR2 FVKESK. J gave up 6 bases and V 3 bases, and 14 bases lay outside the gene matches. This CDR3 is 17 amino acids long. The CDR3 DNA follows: TGTGCCAGCAGCCAGGACGGCAATAGGGGGCCGGTCAATGAGCAGTTCTTC. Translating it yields CASSQDGNRGPVNEQFF.

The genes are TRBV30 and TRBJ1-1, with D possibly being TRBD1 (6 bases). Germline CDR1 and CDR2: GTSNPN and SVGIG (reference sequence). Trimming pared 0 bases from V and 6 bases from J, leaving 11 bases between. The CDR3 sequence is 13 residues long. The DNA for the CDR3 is TGTGCCTGGAGTGTAAACAGGGATTCTGAAGCTTTCTTT. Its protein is CAWSVNRDSEAFF.

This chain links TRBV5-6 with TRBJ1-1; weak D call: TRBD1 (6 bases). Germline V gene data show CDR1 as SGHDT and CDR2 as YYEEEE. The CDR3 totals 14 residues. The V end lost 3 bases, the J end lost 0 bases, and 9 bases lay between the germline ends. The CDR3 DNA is TGTGCCAGCAGCTCGCCAGGGGTGAACACTGAAGCTTTCTTT. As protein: CASSSPGVNTEAFF.

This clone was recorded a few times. The CDR3 bases are TGTGCCAGCAGCGTGGGTCGGGCTAACTATGGCTACACCTTC. Protein sequence: CASSVGRANYGYTF. This chain links TRBV9 with TRBJ1-2; unclear D gene. Germline V gives CDR1 SGDLS, CDR2 YYNGEE. The V end lost 2 bases, the J end lost 0 bases, and 8 bases lay between the germline ends. CDR3 length: 14 amino acids.

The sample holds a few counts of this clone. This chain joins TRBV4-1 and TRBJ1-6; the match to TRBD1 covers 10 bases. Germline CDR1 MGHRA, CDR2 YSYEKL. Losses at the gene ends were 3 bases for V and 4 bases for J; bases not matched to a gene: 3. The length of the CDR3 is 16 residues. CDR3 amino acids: CASSQRDRGYNSPLHF. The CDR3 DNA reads TGCGCCAGCAGCCAGCGGGACAGGGGATATAATTCACCCCTCCACTTT.

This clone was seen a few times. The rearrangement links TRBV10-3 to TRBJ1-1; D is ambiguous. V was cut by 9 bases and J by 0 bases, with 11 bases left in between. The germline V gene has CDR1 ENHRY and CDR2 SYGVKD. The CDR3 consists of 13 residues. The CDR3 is CAIADELNTEAFF. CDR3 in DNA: TGTGCCATTGCGGACGAGTTGAACACTGAAGCTTTCTTT.

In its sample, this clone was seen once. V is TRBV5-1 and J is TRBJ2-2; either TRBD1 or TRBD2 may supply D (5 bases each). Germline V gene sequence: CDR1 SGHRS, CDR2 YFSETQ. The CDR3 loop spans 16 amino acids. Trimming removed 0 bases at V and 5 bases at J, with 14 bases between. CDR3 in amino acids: CASSLASTGRTGELFF. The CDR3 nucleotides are TGCGCCAGCAGCTTGGCCTCGACGGGACGAACCGGGGAGCTGTTTTTT.

The CDR3 is CASSFSYNEQFF. The CDR3 nucleotides read TGTGCCAGCAGCTTCTCCTACAATGAGCAGTTCTTC. The genes are TRBV27 and TRBJ2-1; unclear D gene. Germline-derived CDR1 and CDR2 are MNHEY and SMNVEV (reference sequence). This CDR3 has 12 residues. V was trimmed by 6 bases and J by 0 bases, leaving 3 bases between them.

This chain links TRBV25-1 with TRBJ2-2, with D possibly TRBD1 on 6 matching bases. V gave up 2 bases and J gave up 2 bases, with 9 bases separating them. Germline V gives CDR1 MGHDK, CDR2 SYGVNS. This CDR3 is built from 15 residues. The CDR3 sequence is CASSEQGPNTGELFF. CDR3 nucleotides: TGTGCCAGCAGTGAACAGGGGCCTAACACCGGGGAGCTGTTTTTT. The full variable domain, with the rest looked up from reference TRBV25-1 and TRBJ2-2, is EADIYQTPRYLVIGTGKKITLECSQTMGHDKMYWYQQDPGMELHLIHYSYGVNSTEKGDLSSESTVSRIRTEHFPLTLESARPSHTSQYLCASSEQGPNTGELFFGEGSRLTVL.

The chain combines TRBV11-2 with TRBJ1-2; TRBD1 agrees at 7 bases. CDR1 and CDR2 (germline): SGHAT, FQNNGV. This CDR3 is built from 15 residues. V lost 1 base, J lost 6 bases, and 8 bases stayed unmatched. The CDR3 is CASSLAQTGTHGYTF. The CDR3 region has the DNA TGTGCCAGCAGCTTAGCCCAGACAGGGACCCATGGCTACACCTTC.

The CDR3 sequence: CTCREMDGYTF. The CDR3, as DNA: TGCACCTGCAGGGAGATGGATGGCTACACCTTC. The gene calls are TRBV29-1 and TRBJ1-2, with D perhaps matching TRBD1 (5 bases). This CDR3 has 11 residues. Germline CDR1 SQVTM, CDR2 ANQGSEA. Complete variable domain (other parts from reference TRBV29-1 and TRBJ1-2): SAVISQKPSRDICQRGTSLTIQCQVDSQVTMMFWYRQQPGQSLTLIATANQGSEATYESGFVIDKFPISRPNLTFSTLTVSNMSPEDSSIYLCTCREMDGYTFGSGTRLTVV.

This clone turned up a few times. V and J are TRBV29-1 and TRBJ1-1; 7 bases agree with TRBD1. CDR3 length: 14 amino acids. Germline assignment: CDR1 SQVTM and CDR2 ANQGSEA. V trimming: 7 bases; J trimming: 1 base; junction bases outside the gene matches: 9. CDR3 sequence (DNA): TGCAGCGCCTTCTTGGACAGGAGGAACACTGAAGCTTTCTTT. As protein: CSAFLDRRNTEAFF.

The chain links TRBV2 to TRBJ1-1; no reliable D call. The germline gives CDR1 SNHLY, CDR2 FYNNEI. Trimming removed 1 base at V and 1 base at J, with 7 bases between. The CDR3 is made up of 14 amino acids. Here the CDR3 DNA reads TGTGCCAGCAGTGAAGTCGTGGAGAACACTGAAGCTTTCTTT. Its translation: CASSEVVENTEAFF.

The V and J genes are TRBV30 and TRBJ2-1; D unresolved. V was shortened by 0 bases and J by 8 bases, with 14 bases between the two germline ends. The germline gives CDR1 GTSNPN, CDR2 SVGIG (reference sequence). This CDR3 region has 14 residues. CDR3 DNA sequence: TGTGCCTGGAGTGTTATGGTGGGTTTGGATGAGCAGTTCTTC. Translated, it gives CAWSVMVGLDEQFF.

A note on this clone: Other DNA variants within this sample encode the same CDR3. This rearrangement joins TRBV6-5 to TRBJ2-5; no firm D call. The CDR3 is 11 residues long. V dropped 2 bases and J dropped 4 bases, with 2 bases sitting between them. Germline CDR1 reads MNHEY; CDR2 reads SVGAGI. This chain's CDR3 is CASSYGETQYF. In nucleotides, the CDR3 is TGTGCCAGCAGTTACGGAGAGACCCAGTACTTC.

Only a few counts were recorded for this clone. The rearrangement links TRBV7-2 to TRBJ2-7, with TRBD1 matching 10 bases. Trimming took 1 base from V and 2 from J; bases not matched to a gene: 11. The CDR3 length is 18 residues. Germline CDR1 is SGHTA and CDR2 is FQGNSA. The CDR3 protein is CASSLVLRPGQGPYEQYF. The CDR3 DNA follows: TGTGCCAGCAGCTTAGTCCTTCGGCCGGGACAGGGGCCCTACGAGCAGTACTTC. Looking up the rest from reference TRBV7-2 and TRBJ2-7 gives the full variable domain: GAGVSQSPSNKVTEKGKDVELRCDPISGHTALYWYRQSLGQGLEFLIYFQGNSAPDKSGLPSDRFSAERTGGSVSTLTIQRTQQEDSAVYLCASSLVLRPGQGPYEQYFGPGTRLTVT.

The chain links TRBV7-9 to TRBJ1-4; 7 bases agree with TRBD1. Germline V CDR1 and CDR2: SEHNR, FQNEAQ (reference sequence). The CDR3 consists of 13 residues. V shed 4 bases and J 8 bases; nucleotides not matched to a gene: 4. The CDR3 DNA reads TGTGCCAGCAGCTCGACAGGGACGGAAAAACTGTTTTTT. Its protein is CASSSTGTEKLFF. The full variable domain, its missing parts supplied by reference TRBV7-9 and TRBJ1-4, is DTGVSQNPRHKITKRGQNVTFRCDPISEHNRLYWYRQTLGQGPEFLTYFQNEAQLEKSRLLSDRFSAERPKGSFSTLEIQRTEQGDSAMYLCASSSTGTEKLFFGSGTQLSVL.

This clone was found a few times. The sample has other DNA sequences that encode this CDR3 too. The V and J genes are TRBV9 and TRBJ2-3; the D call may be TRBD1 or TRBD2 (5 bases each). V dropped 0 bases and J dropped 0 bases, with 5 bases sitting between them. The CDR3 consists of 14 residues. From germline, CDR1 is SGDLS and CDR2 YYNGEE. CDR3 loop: CASSVGGSTDTQYF. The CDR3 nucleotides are TGTGCCAGCAGCGTAGGGGGGAGCACAGATACGCAGTATTTT.

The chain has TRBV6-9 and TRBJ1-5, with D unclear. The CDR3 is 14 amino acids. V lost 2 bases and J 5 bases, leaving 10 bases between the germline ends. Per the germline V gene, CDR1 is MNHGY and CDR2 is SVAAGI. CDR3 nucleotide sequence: TGTGCCAGCAGTTATGAGTCGGAGGATCAGCCCCAGCATTTT. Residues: CASSYESEDQPQHF.

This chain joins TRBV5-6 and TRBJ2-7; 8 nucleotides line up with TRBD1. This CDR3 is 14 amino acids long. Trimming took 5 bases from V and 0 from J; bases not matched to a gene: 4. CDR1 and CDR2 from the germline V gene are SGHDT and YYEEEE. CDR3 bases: TGTGCCAGCAGGGACGGACAGGGCTCCTACGAGCAGTACTTC. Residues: CASRDGQGSYEQYF. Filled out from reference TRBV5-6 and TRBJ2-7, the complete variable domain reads DAGVTQSPTHLIKTRGQQVTLRCSPKSGHDTVSWYQQALGQGPQFIFQYYEEEERQRGNFPDRFSGHQFPNYSSELNVNALLLGDSALYLCASRDGQGSYEQYFGPGTRLTVT.

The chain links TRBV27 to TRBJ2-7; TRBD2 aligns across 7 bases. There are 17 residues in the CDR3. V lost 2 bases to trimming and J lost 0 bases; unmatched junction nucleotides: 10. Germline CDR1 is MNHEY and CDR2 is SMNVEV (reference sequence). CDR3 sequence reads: CASSLGPSLADSYEQYF. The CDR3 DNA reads TGTGCCAGCAGTTTAGGGCCTTCTCTAGCGGACTCCTACGAGCAGTACTTC.

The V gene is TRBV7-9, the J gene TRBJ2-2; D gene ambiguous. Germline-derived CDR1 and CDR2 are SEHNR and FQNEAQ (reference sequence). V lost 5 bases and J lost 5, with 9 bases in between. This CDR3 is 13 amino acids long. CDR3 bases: TGTGCCAGCAGCGCCCGATATACCGGGGAGCTGTTTTTT. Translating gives CASSARYTGELFF.